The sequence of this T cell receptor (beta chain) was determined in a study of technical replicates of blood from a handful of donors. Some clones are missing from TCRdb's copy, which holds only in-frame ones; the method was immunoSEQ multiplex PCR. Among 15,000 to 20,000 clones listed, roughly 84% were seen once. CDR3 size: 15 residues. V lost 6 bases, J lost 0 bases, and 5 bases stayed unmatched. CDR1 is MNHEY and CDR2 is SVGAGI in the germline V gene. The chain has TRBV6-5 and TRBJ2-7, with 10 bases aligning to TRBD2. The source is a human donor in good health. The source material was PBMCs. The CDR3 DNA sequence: TGTGCCAGCAGCCTTTTAGCGGGAGGCTCCTACGAGCAGTACTTC. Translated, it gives CASSLLAGGSYEQYF.